This TCR beta chain was sequenced for a study of beta chain features in type 1 diabetes. Study-level points and caveats: When Type 1 diabetes patients were examined, their TCRB CDR3s proved moderately but significantly shorter in all four CD4+ subsets. The naive, central memory and Treg TCRB repertoires looked more alike in patients than they did in healthy donors. When cDNA is sequenced, cells with high TCR expression could be over-represented.

This clone was observed a handful of times. Its specificity is unknown. V was pared by 1 base and J by 1 base, with 8 bases of the junction left unmatched. The CDR3 contains 18 residues. CD45RO/CCR7/CD25/CD127/CD95/CD27 staining was used to isolate CD4+ naive, central memory, regulatory and stem cell-like memory cells by sorting. TCRB transcripts that were expressed got sequenced, as all of the isolated RNA had been reverse transcribed. Reads from naive, central memory and regulatory T cell samples averaged around 3.7 million. Profiled with immunoSEQ multiplex PCR; TCRdb holds only in-frame clones, not every one. The sample yields approximately 140,000 clones, about 10% seen once.

The clonotype originates from a man aged 25-40 years with type 1 diabetes. Material for sequencing was central memory CD4+ T cells from blood. V gene TRBV23-1 combines with J gene TRBJ2-5; 11 bases are shared with TRBD2. TRBV23-1 is classed as an ORF, of uncertain function. This chain's CDR3 is CASSQLETSGDSQETQYF. The DNA for the CDR3 is TGCGCCAGCAGTCAATTAGAGACTAGCGGGGACAGCCAAGAGACCCAGTACTTC.